This TCR beta chain emerged from a study of T-cell reconstitution after alpha-beta-depleted transplantation in children. Study-level findings and limits: After one year, T-cell counts and TCRbeta diversity mostly came from new T cells. Diversity of TCRbeta at day 60 was high in some patients, arising from surviving recipient T cells and thymic progenitors.

Concerning this clonotype: What it recognizes is unknown.

Unique molecular identifiers were incorporated when the TCRbeta library was constructed. Via MiXCR, TCRdb re-called the PCR reads, giving one row per CDR3 protein. The sample has 800,000 to 1,000,000 distinct CDR3 sequences, about 29% seen once; the top ten hold under 30%. The sequenced sample was PBMCs, mostly from graft donor cells, obtained 360 days after TCRalphabeta/CD19-depleted stem cell transplant. This TCR came from a boy younger than two who had a stem cell transplant for SCID, so the T cells may come from the graft donor.

CDR3 in DNA: TGTGCCAGCAGCCAAGATCGCAGGGGGAACTCACCCCTCCACTTT. Protein: CASSQDRRGNSPLHF. This chain joins TRBV3-1 and TRBJ1-6; 7 bases are a match to TRBD1. Germline assignment: CDR1 LGHDT and CDR2 YNNKEL (reference sequence). V gave up 0 bases and J gave up 10 bases; unmatched junction bases: 6. This CDR3 region has 15 residues.